A single sample is the source of the 5 T cell receptor beta chains below, sequenced in a study of human T cells and chemical hapten exposure. As for time point: patch test 3, about 24 weeks after DPC sensitization. Treatment described: therapeutic diphenylcyclopropenone sensitization with weekly scalp DPC. TCRdb used MiXCR to reprocess the RACE reads, holding one entry per CDR3 protein. This table holds roughly 200,000 distinct CDR3 sequences, 20% to 25% found once. Here the sequenced sample was whole blood, taken in connection with sensitization to the hapten diphenylcyclopropenone (DPC). These receptor sequences come from a woman aged 40 to 50 with alopecia areata. Some clones in this sample may be carry-over from other donors' samples.

This clonotype was seen ten or more times. CDR3 region: CASSQAVGRGRDNEQFF. In nucleotides, the CDR3 is TGTGCCAGCAGCCAAGCCGTTGGGAGAGGCAGGGACAATGAGCAGTTCTTC. This chain uses TRBV3-1 with TRBJ2-1; either TRBD1 or TRBD2 may supply D (5 bases each). The length of the CDR3 is 17 residues. V was shortened by 1 base and J by 5 bases, with 18 bases between the two germline ends. CDR1 and CDR2 from the germline V gene are LGHDT and YNNKEL (reference sequence).

This clonotype was counted a few times. This chain uses TRBV19 with TRBJ1-5; D possibly corresponds to TRBD1 (5 bases). This CDR3 region has 15 residues. V dropped 4 bases and J dropped 0 bases, with 10 bases sitting between them. Germline V gene sequence: CDR1 LNHDA, CDR2 SQIVND (reference sequence). CDR3 region: CASSSQGYSNQPQHF. The CDR3 nucleotides read TGTGCCAGTAGTAGTCAGGGTTATAGCAATCAGCCCCAGCATTTT. Variable domain in full (rest from reference TRBV19 and TRBJ1-5): DGGITQSPKYLFRKEGQNVTLSCEQNLNHDAMYWYRQDPGQGLRLIYYSQIVNDFQKGDIAEGYSVSREKKESFPLTVTSAQKNPTAFYLCASSSQGYSNQPQHFGDGTRLSIL.

J is TRBJ1-1 and V is TRBV6-2 or TRBV6-3; 7 bases match TRBD1. Trimming removed 2 bases from V and 6 bases from J; junction bases left unmatched: 6. The CDR3 has 14 residues. From germline, CDR1 is MNHEY and CDR2 SVGEGT. CDR3 residues: CASSYPGTVAEAFF. CDR3 coding DNA: TGTGCCAGCAGTTACCCCGGGACAGTCGCTGAAGCTTTCTTT.

V usage is TRBV19 and J usage is TRBJ1-5; no clear D gene. The CDR3 contains 13 residues. Germline lookup yields CDR1 LNHDA and CDR2 SQIVND (reference sequence). Trimming cost V 5 bases and J 2 bases, with 7 bases left between them. This CDR3 reads CASSDSGNQPQHF. CDR3 nucleotides: TGTGCCAGTAGTGACTCAGGCAATCAGCCCCAGCATTTT.

The CDR3 nucleotides are TGTGCCAGCAGTTTAGGGCGGGCTTTCCGAAATAATTCACCCCTCCACTTT. Translating gives CASSLGRAFRNNSPLHF. The chain uses TRBV27 and TRBJ1-6; D call uncertain. The germline V and J ends were trimmed by 2 bases and 5 bases, with 16 bases remaining between them. The CDR3 is made up of 17 amino acids. Germline CDR1 reads MNHEY; CDR2 reads SMNVEV (reference sequence).